One and the same sample provided the 25 T cell receptor beta chains below, sequenced in a study of beta chain features in type 1 diabetes. Study-wide points: For Type 1 diabetes patients, all four CD4+ subsets carried TCRB CDR3s that were moderately but significantly shorter.

Expressed TCRB transcripts were sequenced because the isolated RNA had all been reverse transcribed beforehand. Clones were sequenced by immunoSEQ multiplex PCR, and TCRdb holds only the in-frame ones, with some missing. Of more than 150,000 clones listed, approximately 9.1% are singletons. For these TCRs, the target antigens are not known. Sequencing was performed on central memory CD4+ T cells from blood. The source is a woman in her twenties or thirties with type 1 diabetes.

This clone was observed a few times. The chain combines TRBV25-1 with TRBJ2-7, with 7 bases aligning to TRBD2. Germline CDR1 MGHDK, CDR2 SYGVNS. This CDR3 spans 12 amino acids. After removal of 4 bases from V and 4 bases from J, the junction contained 1 base not matched to a gene. The CDR3 DNA reads as TGTGCCAGCAGTGGGGGGGGTTACGAGCAGTACTTC. Its translation is CASSGGGYEQYF.

This clone was detected a few times. The rearrangement uses TRBV9 and TRBJ2-3; D is perhaps TRBD2 (6 bases). The CDR3 consists of 13 residues. V was trimmed by 1 base and J by 4 bases, leaving 7 bases between them. Per germline, CDR1 SGDLS and CDR2 YYNGEE. CDR3 in amino acids: CASSVSSADTQYF. As DNA, the CDR3 is TGTGCCAGCAGCGTATCTAGCGCAGATACGCAGTATTTT.

The gene calls are TRBV11-2 and TRBJ2-5, with D perhaps TRBD1 (5 bases). Trimming left V 3 bases short and J 1 base short, with 6 bases between. The CDR3 contains 13 residues. In germline, CDR1 is SGHAT, CDR2 FQNNGV. CDR3 sequence reads: CASSLDTQETQYF. DNA for the CDR3: TGTGCCAGCAGCTTGGACACCCAAGAGACCCAGTACTTC.

There are a few counts of this clone. The rearrangement links TRBV30 to TRBJ2-7, with no clear D. V lost 2 bases and J 6 bases, leaving 14 bases between the germline ends. Germline loops: CDR1 GTSNPN, CDR2 SVGIG (reference sequence). The CDR3 consists of 13 residues. CDR3 protein: CAWSNSFPAEQYF. CDR3 DNA: TGTGCCTGGAGTAATAGTTTCCCCGCCGAGCAGTACTTC.

The chain recombines TRBV7-9 with TRBJ2-6; D is uncertain. CDR3 length: 19 amino acids. With 5 bases removed from V and 0 bases from J, the gap between germline ends came to 20 bases. Germline V gene data show CDR1 as SEHNR and CDR2 as FQNEAQ (reference sequence). CDR3 amino acids: CASSDSLLDADSGANVLTF. CDR3 nucleotides: TGTGCCAGCAGCGACTCCCTCCTTGATGCAGACTCTGGGGCCAACGTCCTGACTTTC.

This clone turned up a few times. J is TRBJ1-2 and V is TRBV30; D unresolved. Trimming removed 3 bases at V and 5 bases at J, with 7 bases between. The CDR3 contains 11 residues. Germline V gene data show CDR1 as GTSNPN and CDR2 as SVGIG (reference sequence). The CDR3 sequence is CAWSPGYGYTF. CDR3 in DNA: TGTGCCTGGAGCCCGGGGTATGGCTACACCTTC.

This clone has a handful of counts. This chain connects TRBV7-9 to TRBJ2-7; 8 bases line up with TRBD2. Germline trimming cut 2 bases from V and 3 bases from J; bases unmatched to any gene: 12. CDR1 is SEHNR and CDR2 is FQNEAQ in the germline V gene (reference sequence). The CDR3 runs 17 residues. The CDR3 sequence is CASSLLRTSSGDYEQYF. The DNA of the CDR3 is TGTGCCAGCAGCTTACTCAGGACTAGCTCAGGTGACTACGAGCAGTACTTC. Supplemented by reference TRBV7-9 and TRBJ2-7, the full variable domain reads DTGVSQNPRHKITKRGQNVTFRCDPISEHNRLYWYRQTLGQGPEFLTYFQNEAQLEKSRLLSDRFSAERPKGSFSTLEIQRTEQGDSAMYLCASSLLRTSSGDYEQYFGPGTRLTVT.

This clone has only a few counts. The chain recombines TRBV18 with TRBJ1-2, with D possibly being TRBD1 (6 bases). Germline CDR1 is KGHSH and CDR2 is LQKENI. V was trimmed by 3 bases and J by 7 bases, leaving 9 bases between them. The CDR3 extends over 12 amino acids. CDR3 amino acids: CASSPTGVGYTF. Here the CDR3 DNA reads TGTGCCAGCTCACCGACAGGAGTTGGCTACACCTTC.

The chain carries TRBV6-1 and TRBJ1-1; a weak D match, TRBD1 (6 bases). V dropped 4 bases and J dropped 5 bases, with 11 bases sitting between them. This CDR3 spans 13 amino acids. The germline V gene has CDR1 MNHNS and CDR2 SASEGT. The CDR3 DNA sequence: TGTGCCAGCAGTGGCACAGGGCGGACTGAAGCTTTCTTT. Encoded protein: CASSGTGRTEAFF.

On this clone: The sample holds other DNA sequences that translate to the same CDR3. The chain joins TRBV6-6 to TRBJ2-2; perhaps TRBD1 as D (5 bases). V was pared by 6 bases and J by 1 base, with 9 bases between. CDR1 and CDR2 (germline): MNHNY, SVGAGI (reference sequence). CDR3 length equals 14 residues. The CDR3 protein is CASRPGQNTGELFF. Here the CDR3 DNA reads TGTGCCAGCAGACCCGGACAGAACACCGGGGAGCTGTTTTTT.

This clone was seen a few times. This chain uses TRBV16 with TRBJ1-5; D gene ambiguous. This CDR3 is 15 amino acids long. Trimming left V 0 bases short and J 2 bases short, with 8 bases between. From germline, CDR1 is KGHSY and CDR2 FQNENV. The CDR3, as DNA: TGTGCCAGCAGCCAATCACCCGGGGGCAATCAGCCCCAGCATTTT. Protein: CASSQSPGGNQPQHF.

This clone was seen a handful of times. V gene TRBV30 combines with J gene TRBJ2-5, with 7 positions matching TRBD1. V was clipped by 8 bases and J by 5 bases; unmatched bases: 11. CDR1 is GTSNPN and CDR2 is SVGIG in the germline V gene (reference sequence). The CDR3 runs 13 residues. The CDR3 sequence: CAERGPSRETQYF. The CDR3 region has the DNA TGTGCCGAAAGGGGGCCCTCGCGGGAGACCCAGTACTTC.

CDR3 amino acids: CASSMSGGFNEQYF. The CDR3 DNA follows: TGTGCCAGTAGTATGTCAGGGGGTTTCAACGAGCAGTACTTC. The gene calls are TRBV19 and TRBJ2-7, with 7 bases fitting TRBD1. Losses at the gene ends were 3 bases for V and 5 bases for J; bases not matched to a gene: 7. The CDR3 runs to 14 residues. Germline V gene sequence: CDR1 LNHDA, CDR2 SQIVND (reference sequence).

This clone occurred a few times. The chain combines TRBV6-5 with TRBJ1-2, with D perhaps matching TRBD1 (5 bases). V was cut by 6 bases and J by 2 bases, with 13 bases left in between. Germline V gene lookup returns CDR1 MNHEY and CDR2 SVGAGI. The CDR3 has 14 amino acids. The CDR3 nucleotides are TGTGCCAGCAGGTTGACAGAATCAAACTATGGCTACACCTTC. Translation: CASRLTESNYGYTF.

DNA of the CDR3: TGCGCCAGCAGCCAGGAGGGACTAGCGAAGGCAGATACGCAGTATTTT. Protein sequence: CASSQEGLAKADTQYF. V gene TRBV4-1 combines with J gene TRBJ2-3; 10 nucleotides align to TRBD2. The CDR3 extends over 16 amino acids. The V gene end was trimmed by 3 bases and the J gene end by 4 bases; junction bases not matched to a gene: 7. Germline lookup yields CDR1 MGHRA and CDR2 YSYEKL.

The chain uses TRBV7-9 and TRBJ2-1; 10 nucleotides align to TRBD2. Germline CDR1 and CDR2: SEHNR and FQNEAQ (reference sequence). CDR3 size: 16 residues. With 6 bases clipped from V and 2 bases from J, the junction kept 7 bases outside the gene matches. The CDR3 loop is CASRRGSGRTYNEQFF. CDR3 DNA sequence: TGTGCCAGCAGGCGGGGTAGCGGGAGGACCTACAATGAGCAGTTCTTC.

This sequence joins TRBV11-3 and TRBJ2-1; D call uncertain. The V end lost 5 bases, the J end lost 11 bases, and 22 bases lay between the germline ends. Germline V gene sequence: CDR1 SGHNT, CDR2 YENEEA. The CDR3 has 15 amino acids. CDR3 nucleotides: TGTGCCAGCAGCCCCTCTTTCATTTCGAAGCAACAGCAGTTCTTC. Its protein is CASSPSFISKQQQFF.

The chain is built from TRBV30 and TRBJ1-1, with 7 positions matching TRBD1. The ends lost 4 bases at V and 2 bases at J; junction bases unmatched: 4. The CDR3 consists of 13 residues. CDR1 and CDR2 from the germline V gene are GTSNPN and SVGIG (reference sequence). CDR3 in DNA: TGTGCCTGGAACAGGGGTCATAACACTGAAGCTTTCTTT. As protein: CAWNRGHNTEAFF.

This clone appeared a few times. V is TRBV28 and J is TRBJ1-5, with no clear D. Per the germline V gene, CDR1 is MDHEN and CDR2 is SYDVKM. The CDR3 runs to 14 residues. Trimming removed 2 bases at V and 5 bases at J, with 10 bases between. In DNA, the CDR3 is TGTGCCAGCAGTTTAGGCAGGTACGATCAGCCCCAGCATTTT. The encoded protein is CASSLGRYDQPQHF.

The gene calls are TRBV10-3 and TRBJ2-3; maybe TRBD1 (5 bases). The CDR3 loop spans 16 amino acids. CDR1 and CDR2 (germline): ENHRY, SYGVKD. V was shortened by 0 bases and J by 2 bases, with 12 bases between the two germline ends. The CDR3 nucleotides read TGTGCCATCAGTGAGTCGGGGCGGAAGATCACAGATACGCAGTATTTT. It yields the protein CAISESGRKITDTQYF.

This chain uses TRBV10-3 with TRBJ2-5, with 7 bases identical to TRBD1. Per germline, CDR1 ENHRY and CDR2 SYGVKD. Trimming took 3 bases from V and 4 from J; bases not matched to a gene: 2. The CDR3 length is 13 residues. The CDR3 nucleotides are TGTGCCATCAGTGACAGGGGGTCAGAGACCCAGTACTTC. Its translation is CAISDRGSETQYF.

This clone was detected only a few times. The chain couples TRBV29-1 to TRBJ1-2; 9 nucleotides align to TRBD1. CDR3 size: 13 residues. J gave up 6 bases and V 8 bases, and 10 bases lay outside the gene matches. CDR1 and CDR2 from the germline V gene are SQVTM and ANQGSEA. CDR3 DNA: TGCAGCTCCCGGACGGGACAGGGACATGGCTACACCTTC. Translation gives CSSRTGQGHGYTF.

This clone was counted at least ten times. The J gene is TRBJ2-1, the V gene TRBV19, with D tentatively TRBD2 (6 bases). V lost 7 bases, J lost 3 bases, and 10 bases lay in between. Germline V gene lookup returns CDR1 LNHDA and CDR2 SQIVND (reference sequence). The CDR3 has 13 amino acids. CDR3 sequence (DNA): TGTGCCAGTATCGGGGAGGTCTACAATGAGCAGTTCTTC. Translation: CASIGEVYNEQFF.

This chain uses TRBV27 with TRBJ2-7; 9 bases fit TRBD2. The germline CDR1 and CDR2 sequences are MNHEY and SMNVEV (reference sequence). V lost 3 bases to trimming and J lost 2 bases; unmatched junction nucleotides: 17. The CDR3 runs to 19 residues. CDR3 DNA: TGTGCCAGCAGTTTTGGAGCGGGACAGACTAGCGGAGCTGCCTACGAGCAGTACTTC. This gives the protein CASSFGAGQTSGAAYEQYF.

In this sample, this clone turned up a few times. This chain connects TRBV29-1 to TRBJ1-2; TRBD1 agrees at 9 bases. CDR1 SQVTM and CDR2 ANQGSEA come from the germline V gene. The CDR3 sequence is 15 residues long. Germline trimming cut 3 bases from V and 4 bases from J; bases unmatched to any gene: 9. This CDR3 reads CSVDGTGNNGYGYTF. CDR3 DNA: TGCAGCGTTGATGGGACAGGGAATAATGGCTATGGCTACACCTTC.